The present T cell receptor beta chain was sequenced within a study of blood T cell repertoires in COVID-19. The assay was immunoSEQ multiplex PCR, and TCRdb's table has in-frame clones only and misses some. The profile shows approximately 330,000 clones, approximately 88% of them singletons. This receptor was identified in a man aged 30 to 39 with COVID-19, enrolled during active disease. The sequenced sample was peripheral blood.

CDR3 in amino acids: CASSVDASSTDTQYF. In nucleotides, the CDR3 is TGTGCCAGCAGCGTAGACGCGAGTAGCACAGATACGCAGTATTTT. The chain carries TRBV9 and TRBJ2-3; D not certain. The V and J ends lost 0 bases and 0 bases respectively, with 8 bases between them. This CDR3 is built from 15 residues. Germline CDR1 and CDR2: SGDLS and YYNGEE.